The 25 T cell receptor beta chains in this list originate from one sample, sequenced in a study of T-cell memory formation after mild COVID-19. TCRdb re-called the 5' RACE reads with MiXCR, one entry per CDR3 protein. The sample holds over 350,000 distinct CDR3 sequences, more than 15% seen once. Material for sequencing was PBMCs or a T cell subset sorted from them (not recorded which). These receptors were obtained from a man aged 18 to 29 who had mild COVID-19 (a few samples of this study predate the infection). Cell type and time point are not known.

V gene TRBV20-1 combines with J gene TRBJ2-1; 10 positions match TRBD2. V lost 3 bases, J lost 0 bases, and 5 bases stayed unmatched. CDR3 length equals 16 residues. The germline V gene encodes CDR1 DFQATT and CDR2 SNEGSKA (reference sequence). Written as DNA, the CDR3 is TGCAGTGCTAGCCCAGCGGGGGGGAGCTCCTACAATGAGCAGTTCTTC. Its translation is CSASPAGGSSYNEQFF.

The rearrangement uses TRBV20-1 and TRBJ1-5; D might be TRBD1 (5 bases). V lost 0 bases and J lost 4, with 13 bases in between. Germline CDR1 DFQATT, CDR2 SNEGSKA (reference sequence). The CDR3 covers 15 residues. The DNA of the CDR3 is TGCAGTGCTAGAGATCCACAGGCTGGGAATCAGCCCCAGCATTTT. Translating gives CSARDPQAGNQPQHF.

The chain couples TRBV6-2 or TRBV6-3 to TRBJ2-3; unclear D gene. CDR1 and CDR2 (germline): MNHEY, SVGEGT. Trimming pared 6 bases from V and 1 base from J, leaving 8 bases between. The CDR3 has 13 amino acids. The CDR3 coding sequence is TGTGCCAGCAGACAGATGGGCACAGATACGCAGTATTTT. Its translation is CASRQMGTDTQYF.

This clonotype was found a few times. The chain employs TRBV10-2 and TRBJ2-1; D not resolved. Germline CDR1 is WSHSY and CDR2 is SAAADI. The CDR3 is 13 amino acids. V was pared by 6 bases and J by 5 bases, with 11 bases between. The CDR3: CASRFSGDNEQFF. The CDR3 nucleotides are TGCGCCAGCAGGTTTTCGGGCGACAATGAGCAGTTCTTC.

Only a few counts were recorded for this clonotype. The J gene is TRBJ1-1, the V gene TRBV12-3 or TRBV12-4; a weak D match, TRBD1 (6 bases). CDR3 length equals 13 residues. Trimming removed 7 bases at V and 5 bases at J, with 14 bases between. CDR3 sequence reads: CASNSGGWTEAFF. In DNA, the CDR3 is TGTGCCAGCAACTCTGGGGGCTGGACTGAAGCTTTCTTT.

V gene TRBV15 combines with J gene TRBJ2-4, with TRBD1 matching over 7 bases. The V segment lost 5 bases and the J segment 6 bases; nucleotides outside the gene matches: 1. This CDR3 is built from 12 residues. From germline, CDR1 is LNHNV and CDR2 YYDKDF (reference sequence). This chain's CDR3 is CATSGDRNIQYF. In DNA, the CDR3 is TGTGCCACCAGCGGGGACAGAAACATTCAGTACTTC.

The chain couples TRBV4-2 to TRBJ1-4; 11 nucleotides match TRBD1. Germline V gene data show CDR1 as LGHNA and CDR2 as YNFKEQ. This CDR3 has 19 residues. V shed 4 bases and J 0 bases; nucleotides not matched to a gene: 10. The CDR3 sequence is CASSRLGQGEIATNEKLFF. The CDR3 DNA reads TGTGCCAGCAGCCGCTTGGGACAGGGGGAAATAGCAACTAATGAAAAACTGTTTTTT.

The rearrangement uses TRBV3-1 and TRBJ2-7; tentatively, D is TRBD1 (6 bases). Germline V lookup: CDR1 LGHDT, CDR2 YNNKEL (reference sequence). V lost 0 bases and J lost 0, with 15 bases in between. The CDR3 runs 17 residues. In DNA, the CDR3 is TGTGCCAGCAGCCAAGAGGGTTTGGGGGCAACCTCCTACGAGCAGTACTTC. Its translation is CASSQEGLGATSYEQYF.

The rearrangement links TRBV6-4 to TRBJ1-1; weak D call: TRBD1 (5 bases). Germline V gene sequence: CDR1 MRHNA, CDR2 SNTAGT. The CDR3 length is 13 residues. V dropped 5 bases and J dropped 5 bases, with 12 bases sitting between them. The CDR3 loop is CASSSQGETEAFF. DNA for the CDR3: TGTGCCAGCAGTTCCCAGGGAGAAACTGAAGCTTTCTTT.

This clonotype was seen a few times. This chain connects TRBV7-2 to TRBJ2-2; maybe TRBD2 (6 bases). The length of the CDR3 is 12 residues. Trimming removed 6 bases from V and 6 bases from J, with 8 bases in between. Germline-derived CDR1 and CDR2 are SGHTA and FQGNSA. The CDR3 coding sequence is TGTGCCAGCAGGACTAGGGCCGGGGAGCTGTTTTTT. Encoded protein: CASRTRAGELFF. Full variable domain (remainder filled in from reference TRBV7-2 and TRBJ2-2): GAGVSQSPSNKVTEKGKDVELRCDPISGHTALYWYRQSLGQGLEFLIYFQGNSAPDKSGLPSDRFSAERTGGSVSTLTIQRTQQEDSAVYLCASRTRAGELFFGEGSRLTVL.

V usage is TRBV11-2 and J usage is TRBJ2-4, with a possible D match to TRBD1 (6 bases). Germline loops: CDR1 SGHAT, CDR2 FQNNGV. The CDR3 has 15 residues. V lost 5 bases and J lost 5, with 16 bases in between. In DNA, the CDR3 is TGTGCCAGCAGCACCACAACAGGGAACGAAAACATTCAGTACTTC. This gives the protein CASSTTTGNENIQYF.

The CDR3 nucleotides read TGTGCTAGCAGCTTACCCAGGTATCCCTACGAGCAGTACGTC. This sequence encodes CASSLPRYPYEQYV. This chain connects TRBV7-7 to TRBJ2-7; no clear D. The CDR3 sequence is 14 residues long. Germline V gene data show CDR1 as SSHAT and CDR2 as FNYEAQ (reference sequence).

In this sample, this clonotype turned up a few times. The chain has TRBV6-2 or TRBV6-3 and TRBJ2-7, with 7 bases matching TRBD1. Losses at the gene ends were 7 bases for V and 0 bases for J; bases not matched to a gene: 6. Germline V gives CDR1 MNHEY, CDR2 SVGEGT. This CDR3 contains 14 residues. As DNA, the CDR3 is TGTGCCAGCACCCGGACAGGAAGCTCCTACGAGCAGTACGTC. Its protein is CASTRTGSSYEQYV.

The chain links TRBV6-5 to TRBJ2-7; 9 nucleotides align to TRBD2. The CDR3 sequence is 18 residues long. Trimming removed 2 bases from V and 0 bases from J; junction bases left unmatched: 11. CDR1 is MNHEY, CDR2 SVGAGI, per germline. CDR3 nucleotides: TGTGCCAGCAGTTACACCTTAGTTAGCGGGGGTAGCTCCTACGAGCAGTACTTC. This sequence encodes CASSYTLVSGGSSYEQYF.

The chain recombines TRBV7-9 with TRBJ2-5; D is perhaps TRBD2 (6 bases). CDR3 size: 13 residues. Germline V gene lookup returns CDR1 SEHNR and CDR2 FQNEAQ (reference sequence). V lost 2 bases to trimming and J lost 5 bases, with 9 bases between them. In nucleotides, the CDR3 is TGTGCCAGCAGCTTACAGGCGGGGGAGACCCAGTACTTC. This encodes CASSLQAGETQYF.

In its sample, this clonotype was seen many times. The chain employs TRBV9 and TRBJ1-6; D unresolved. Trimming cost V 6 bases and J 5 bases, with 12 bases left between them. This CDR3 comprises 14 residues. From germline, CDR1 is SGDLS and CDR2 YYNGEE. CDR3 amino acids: CASNHGSNNSPLHF. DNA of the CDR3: TGTGCCAGCAACCACGGGAGCAATAATTCACCCCTCCACTTT.

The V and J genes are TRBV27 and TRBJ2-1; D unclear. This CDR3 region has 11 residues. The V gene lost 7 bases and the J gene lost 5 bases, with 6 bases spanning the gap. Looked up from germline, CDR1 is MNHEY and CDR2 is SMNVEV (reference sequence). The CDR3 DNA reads TGTGCCAGCAACAGTAACAATGAGCAGTTCTTC. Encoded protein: CASNSNNEQFF.

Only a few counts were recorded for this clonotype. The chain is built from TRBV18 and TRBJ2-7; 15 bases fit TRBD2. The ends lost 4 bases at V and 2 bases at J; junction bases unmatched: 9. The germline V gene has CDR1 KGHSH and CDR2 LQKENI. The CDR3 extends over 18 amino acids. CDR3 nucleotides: TGTGCCAGCTCACGGGGACTAGCGGGGGGTCTGGAAACCTACGAGCAGTACGTC. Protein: CASSRGLAGGLETYEQYV.

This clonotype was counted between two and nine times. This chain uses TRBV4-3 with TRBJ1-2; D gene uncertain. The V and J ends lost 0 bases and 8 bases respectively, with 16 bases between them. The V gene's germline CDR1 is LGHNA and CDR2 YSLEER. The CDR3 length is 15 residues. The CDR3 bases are TGCGCCAGCAGCCAAGATCTCGGGGAGCCCTGGGGCTACACCTTC. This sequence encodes CASSQDLGEPWGYTF.

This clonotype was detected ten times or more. The CDR3: CASSPQNTEAFF. The CDR3, as DNA: TGTGCCAGCTCACCGCAGAACACTGAAGCTTTCTTT. This chain connects TRBV18 to TRBJ1-1; D uncertain. This CDR3 spans 12 amino acids. V was shortened by 3 bases and J by 1 base, with 3 bases between the two germline ends. The germline CDR1 and CDR2 sequences are KGHSH and LQKENI.

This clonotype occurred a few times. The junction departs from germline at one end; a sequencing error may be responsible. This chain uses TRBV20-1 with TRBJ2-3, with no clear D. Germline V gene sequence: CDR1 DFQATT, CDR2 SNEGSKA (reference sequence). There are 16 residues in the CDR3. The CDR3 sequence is CSAGEFWAPEADTQYF. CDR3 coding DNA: TGCAGTGCTGGAGAGTTTTGGGCCCCCGAGGCAGATACGCAGTATTTT.

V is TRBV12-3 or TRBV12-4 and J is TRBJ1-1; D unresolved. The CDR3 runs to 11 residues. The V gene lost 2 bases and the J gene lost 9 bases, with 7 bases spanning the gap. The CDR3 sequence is CASSLFSQAFF. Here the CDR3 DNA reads TGTGCCAGCAGTTTATTTTCCCAAGCTTTCTTT.

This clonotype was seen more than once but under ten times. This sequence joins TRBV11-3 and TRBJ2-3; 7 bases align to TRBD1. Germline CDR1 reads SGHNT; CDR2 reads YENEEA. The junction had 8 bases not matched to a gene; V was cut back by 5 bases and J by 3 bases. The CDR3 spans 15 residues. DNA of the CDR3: TGTGCCAGCAGCGAGACGAGACAGGGAACAGATACGCAGTATTTT. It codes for CASSETRQGTDTQYF. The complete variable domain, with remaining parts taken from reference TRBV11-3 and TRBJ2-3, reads EAGVVQSPRYKIIEKKQPVAFWCNPISGHNTLYWYLQNLGQGPELLIRYENEEAVDDSQLPKDRFSAERLKGVDSTLKIQPAELGDSAVYLCASSETRQGTDTQYFGPGTRLTVL.

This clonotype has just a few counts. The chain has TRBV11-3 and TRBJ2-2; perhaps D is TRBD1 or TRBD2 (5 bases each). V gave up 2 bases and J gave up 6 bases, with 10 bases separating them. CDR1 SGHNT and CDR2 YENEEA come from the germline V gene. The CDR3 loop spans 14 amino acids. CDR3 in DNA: TGTGCCAGCAGCTTAATGGGGGTTTCCGGGGAGCTGTTTTTT. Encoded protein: CASSLMGVSGELFF.

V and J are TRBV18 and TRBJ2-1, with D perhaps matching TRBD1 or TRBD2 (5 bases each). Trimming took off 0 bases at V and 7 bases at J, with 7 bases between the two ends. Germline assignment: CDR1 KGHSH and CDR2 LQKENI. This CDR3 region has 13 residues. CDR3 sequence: CASSPPGENEQFF. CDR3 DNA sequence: TGTGCCAGCTCACCACCGGGGGAAAATGAGCAGTTCTTC. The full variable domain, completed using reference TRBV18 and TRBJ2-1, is NAGVMQNPRHLVRRRGQEARLRCSPMKGHSHVYWYRQLPEEGLKFMVYLQKENIIDESGMPKERFSAEFPKEGPSILRIQQVVRGDSAAYFCASSPPGENEQFFGPGTRLTVL.